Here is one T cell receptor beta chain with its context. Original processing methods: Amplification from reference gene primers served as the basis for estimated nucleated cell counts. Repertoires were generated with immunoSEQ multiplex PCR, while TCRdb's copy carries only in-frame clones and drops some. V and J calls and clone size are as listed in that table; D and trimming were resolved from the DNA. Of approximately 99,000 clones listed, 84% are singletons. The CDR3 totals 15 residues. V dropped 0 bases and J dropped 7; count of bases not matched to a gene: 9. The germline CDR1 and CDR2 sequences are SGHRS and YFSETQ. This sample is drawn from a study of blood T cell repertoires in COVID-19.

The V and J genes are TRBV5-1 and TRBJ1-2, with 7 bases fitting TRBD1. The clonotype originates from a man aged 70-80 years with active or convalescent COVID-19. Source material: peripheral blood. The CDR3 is CASSLEQQGLGGYTF. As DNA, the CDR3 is TGCGCCAGCAGCTTGGAACAACAGGGGTTGGGTGGCTACACCTTC.